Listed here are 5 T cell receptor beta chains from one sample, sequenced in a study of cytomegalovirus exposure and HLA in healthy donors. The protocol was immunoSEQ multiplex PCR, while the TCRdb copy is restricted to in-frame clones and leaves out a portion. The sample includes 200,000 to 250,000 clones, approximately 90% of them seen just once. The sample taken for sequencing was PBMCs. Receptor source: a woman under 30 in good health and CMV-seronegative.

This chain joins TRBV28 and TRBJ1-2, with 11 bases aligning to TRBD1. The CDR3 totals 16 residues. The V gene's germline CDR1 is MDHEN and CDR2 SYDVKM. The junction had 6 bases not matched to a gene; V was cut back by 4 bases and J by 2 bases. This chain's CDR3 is CASSSAGTGGNYGYTF. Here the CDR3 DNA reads TGTGCCAGCAGTTCGGCCGGGACAGGGGGGAACTATGGCTACACCTTC.

CDR3 coding DNA: TGTGCCAGCAGCTTGGCGACAGGGGTAGGAAACACCATATATTTT. It translates to CASSLATGVGNTIYF. The chain has TRBV5-6 and TRBJ1-3; 8 nucleotides agree with TRBD1. The CDR3 is made up of 15 amino acids. V gave up 0 bases and J gave up 4 bases; unmatched junction bases: 3. CDR1 and CDR2 (germline): SGHDT, YYEEEE.

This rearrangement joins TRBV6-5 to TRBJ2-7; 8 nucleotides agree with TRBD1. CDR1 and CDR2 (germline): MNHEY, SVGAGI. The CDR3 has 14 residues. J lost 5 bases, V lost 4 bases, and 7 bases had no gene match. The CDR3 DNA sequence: TGTGCCAGCAGTTCGGGACAGGCACCCCACGAGCAGTACTTC. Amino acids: CASSSGQAPHEQYF.

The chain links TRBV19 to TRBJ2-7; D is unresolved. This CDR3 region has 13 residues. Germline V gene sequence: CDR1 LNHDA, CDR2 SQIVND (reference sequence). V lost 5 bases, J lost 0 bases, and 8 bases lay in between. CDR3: CASSASNSYEQYF. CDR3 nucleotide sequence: TGTGCCAGTAGTGCGTCCAACTCCTACGAGCAGTACTTC.

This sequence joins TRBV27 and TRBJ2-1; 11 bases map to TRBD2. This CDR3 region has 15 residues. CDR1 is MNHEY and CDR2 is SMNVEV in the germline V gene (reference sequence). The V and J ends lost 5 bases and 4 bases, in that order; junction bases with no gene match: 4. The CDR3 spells CASSAGLAAYNEQFF. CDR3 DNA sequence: TGTGCCAGCAGTGCGGGACTAGCGGCATACAATGAGCAGTTCTTC.